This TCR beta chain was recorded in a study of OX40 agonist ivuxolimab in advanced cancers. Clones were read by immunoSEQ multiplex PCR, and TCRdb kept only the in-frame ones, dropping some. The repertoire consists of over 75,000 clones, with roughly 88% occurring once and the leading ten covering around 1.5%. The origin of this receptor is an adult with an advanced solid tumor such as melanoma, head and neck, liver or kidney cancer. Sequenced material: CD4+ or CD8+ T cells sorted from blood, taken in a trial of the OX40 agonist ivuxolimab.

CDR3 residues: CASSLVGVDYTF. CDR3 sequence (DNA): TGTGCCAGCAGCTTAGTGGGGGTTGACTACACCTTC. This chain connects TRBV7-6 to TRBJ1-2; TRBD1 might be the D (5 bases). Germline assignment: CDR1 SGHVS and CDR2 FNYEAQ. This CDR3 region has 12 residues. V gave up 1 base and J gave up 10 bases, with 10 bases separating them.